This T cell receptor beta chain was recovered during a study of cytomegalovirus exposure and HLA in healthy donors. This clone turned up a few times. A multiplex PCR was run with 60 Vbeta primers and 13 Jbeta primers. Libraries were prepared by immunoSEQ multiplex PCR; TCRdb keeps only in-frame clonotypes and omits some of them. Of 97,000 or so clones detected, less than 90% appear once; the ten largest clones hold 2.5% to 3%. CDR1 is SGDLS and CDR2 is YYNGEE in the germline V gene. With V trimmed by 3 bases and J by 9 bases, 11 bases remained unmatched. The CDR3 is made up of 15 amino acids. What was sequenced was PBMCs. This TCR was sampled from a man aged 40-50 years in good health and CMV-seronegative. The V call is TRBV9, the J call TRBJ2-1, with TRBD1 identical over 8 bases. CDR3 amino acids: CASSGADRVIVEQFF. In DNA form, the CDR3 reads TGTGCCAGCAGCGGCGCGGACAGGGTCATCGTTGAGCAGTTCTTC.